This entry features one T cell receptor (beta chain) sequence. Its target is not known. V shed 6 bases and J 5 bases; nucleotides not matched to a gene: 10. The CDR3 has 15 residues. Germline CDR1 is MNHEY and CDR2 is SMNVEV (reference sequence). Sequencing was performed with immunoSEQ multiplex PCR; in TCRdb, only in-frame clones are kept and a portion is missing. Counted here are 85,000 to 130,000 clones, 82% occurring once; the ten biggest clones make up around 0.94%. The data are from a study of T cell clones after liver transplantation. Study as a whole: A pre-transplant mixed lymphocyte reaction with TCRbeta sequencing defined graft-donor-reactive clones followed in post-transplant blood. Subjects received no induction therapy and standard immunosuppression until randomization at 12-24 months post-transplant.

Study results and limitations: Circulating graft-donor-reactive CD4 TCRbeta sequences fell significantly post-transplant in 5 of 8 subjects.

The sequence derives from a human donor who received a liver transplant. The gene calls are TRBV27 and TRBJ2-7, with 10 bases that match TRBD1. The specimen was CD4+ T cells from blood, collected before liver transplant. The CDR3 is CASRPLGTGVHEQYF. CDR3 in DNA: TGTGCCAGCAGGCCCCTGGGGACAGGGGTCCACGAGCAGTACTTC.